The clone carrying this T cell receptor (beta chain) has only a few counts. Its antigen is unknown. The sequenced template was cDNA made from the entire isolated RNA. Assay used: immunoSEQ multiplex PCR; TCRdb lists only in-frame clones, some missing. This table has roughly 730,000 clones, around an eighth appearing once. The data were obtained in a study of beta chain features in type 1 diabetes. Whole-study context: Patients shared similar age, gender and cell yields with healthy donors. Overall study results and limits: Junctions at VDJ sites from type 1 diabetes patients had fewer insertions and more deletions. Across patients, naive, central memory and Treg TCRB repertoires exhibited apparently greater similarity than was observed across healthy donors. Shorter TCRB CDR3s, moderately but significantly so, were found in Type 1 diabetes patients in all four CD4+ subsets.

The V gene end was trimmed by 0 bases and the J gene end by 4 bases; junction bases not matched to a gene: 6. Germline V gene data show CDR1 as ENHRY and CDR2 as SYGVKD. The length of the CDR3 is 16 residues. The receptor's source is a man aged 18 to 29 with type 1 diabetes. Sequencing used naive CD4+ T cells from blood. This chain uses TRBV10-3 with TRBJ1-2; TRBD1 matches 9 bases. The CDR3 protein is CAISESNGQGSYGYTF. CDR3 DNA: TGTGCCATCAGTGAGTCGAACGGACAGGGGAGCTATGGCTACACCTTC.